The present TCR beta chain was sequenced within a study of T-cell reconstitution after alpha-beta-depleted transplantation in children. Points from the study as a whole: The origin of alpha-beta T cells about two months after transplant was reportedly several hundred expanded graft clones.

Unique molecular identifiers were built into the TCRbeta library. From the PCR reads, TCRdb called clonotypes with MiXCR, one entry per CDR3 protein. Among approximately 4,300 distinct CDR3 sequences listed, around 12% were seen once. This clonotype appeared many times. The target antigen is unknown. Unmatched junction bases numbered 2, after V lost 4 bases and J lost 2 bases. Germline CDR1 MNHEY, CDR2 SVGEGT. The CDR3 is 13 amino acids. The source was PBMCs, mostly from graft donor cells, collected 60 days after TCRalphabeta/CD19-depleted stem cell transplant. The clonotype was recovered from a male patient under 10 years old who had a stem cell transplant for acute lymphoblastic leukemia, so the T cells may come from the graft donor. The chain links TRBV6-2 or TRBV6-3 to TRBJ2-7; 7 nucleotides match TRBD1. CDR3 sequence (DNA): TGTGCCAGCAGTTGGGGGACAGCCTACGAGCAGTACTTC. Protein: CASSWGTAYEQYF.